The 5 T cell receptor beta chains below all came from one sample that was sequenced in a study of shared clonotypes between healthy human individuals. TCRdb's copy holds only in-frame clones and misses some; the assay was immunoSEQ multiplex PCR. The sample lists over 700,000 clones, about two thirds occurring once. Material: memory CD4+ T cells sorted from blood. Subset specified: CD45RA-negative fraction. The source of these receptors is a woman aged 25 to 39 in good health.

In this sample, this clone turned up a few times. The rearrangement joins TRBV28 to TRBJ2-4; D is ambiguous. From germline, CDR1 is MDHEN and CDR2 SYDVKM. Trimming removed 10 bases at V and 3 bases at J, with 13 bases between. This CDR3 comprises 13 residues. This chain's CDR3 is CATREGSKNIQYF. Here the CDR3 DNA reads TGTGCCACCCGAGAAGGAAGCAAAAACATTCAGTACTTC.

The count of this clone is one. The rearrangement links TRBV21-1 to TRBJ2-3; the D segment call TRBD2 is taken from the table without a DNA check. TRBV21-1 is labeled a pseudogene. The CDR3 spans 19 residues. In nucleotides, the CDR3 is TGTGCCAGCAGCTCACGCCCCGTGATACTAGCGGGAGCCCCAGATACGCAGTATTTT. This sequence encodes CASSSRPVILAGAPDTQYF.

The gene calls are TRBV28 and TRBJ1-2; D unresolved. The CDR3 length is 15 residues. CDR1 is MDHEN, CDR2 SYDVKM, per germline. The V gene lost 3 bases and the J gene lost 3 bases, with 14 bases spanning the gap. The CDR3 reads CASSLAGEGDYGYTF. CDR3 in DNA: TGTGCCAGCAGTTTGGCCGGAGAAGGTGACTATGGCTACACCTTC.

The chain combines TRBV11-2 with TRBJ1-3; D unclear. CDR1 and CDR2 (germline): SGHAT, FQNNGV. The ends were cut back, 6 bases at V and 0 bases at J, with 9 bases in the middle. This CDR3 has 14 residues. The chain's CDR3 is CASSPQNSGNTIYF. DNA of the CDR3: TGTGCCAGCAGTCCTCAAAACTCTGGAAACACCATATATTTT.

The chain carries TRBV12-5 and TRBJ2-3, with D uncertain. Germline assignment: CDR1 LGHNT and CDR2 FRNRAP. This CDR3 comprises 13 residues. Trimming shortened V by 5 bases and J by 2 bases, and 8 bases separated the two germline ends. The CDR3 DNA sequence: TGTGCTAGTGGTCAAGTCAACACAGATACGCAGTATTTT. It specifies CASGQVNTDTQYF.